Listed here are 20 T cell receptor beta chains from one sample, sequenced in a study of cytomegalovirus exposure and HLA in healthy donors. Repertoires were generated with immunoSEQ multiplex PCR, while TCRdb's copy carries only in-frame clones and drops some. Of about 200,000 clones listed, around 78% are singletons. Specimen: PBMCs. The receptor source for this set is a woman aged 18-30 years in good health and CMV-seronegative.

The rearrangement links TRBV15 to TRBJ2-3; 10 bases line up with TRBD2. The V gene's germline CDR1 is LNHNV and CDR2 YYDKDF (reference sequence). After removal of 0 bases from V and 2 bases from J, the junction contained 5 bases not matched to a gene. CDR3 length: 17 amino acids. This chain's CDR3 is CATSRDKLAGITDTQYF. For the CDR3, the DNA is TGTGCCACCAGCAGAGATAAACTAGCGGGGATCACAGATACGCAGTATTTT.

This chain joins TRBV7-2 and TRBJ1-1; D is undetermined. This CDR3 has 14 amino acids. The V gene's germline CDR1 is SGHTA and CDR2 FQGNSA. V shed 6 bases and J shed 1 base, with 12 bases lying between them. In DNA form, the CDR3 reads TGTGCCAGCAGAACTCAACCGACGAACACTGAAGCTTTCTTT. The encoded protein is CASRTQPTNTEAFF.

The V gene is TRBV7-9, the J gene TRBJ1-4; D might be TRBD1 (6 bases). Germline V gives CDR1 SEHNR, CDR2 FQNEAQ (reference sequence). V was shortened by 3 bases and J by 2 bases, with 10 bases between the two germline ends. This CDR3 contains 15 residues. The CDR3 region is CASSLAGGTNEKLFF. CDR3 DNA sequence: TGTGCCAGCAGCTTGGCGGGGGGCACTAATGAAAAACTGTTTTTT.

This rearrangement joins TRBV2 to TRBJ1-2; no reliable D call. The CDR3 has 15 residues. Germline CDR1 is SNHLY and CDR2 is FYNNEI. The V gene lost 0 bases and the J gene lost 7 bases, with 15 bases spanning the gap. CDR3 region: CASSEALLDGLGYTF. CDR3 DNA sequence: TGTGCCAGCAGTGAAGCTTTGTTGGACGGCCTTGGCTACACCTTC.

This chain connects TRBV7-9 to TRBJ2-2; 7 bases match TRBD1. Germline V gene sequence: CDR1 SEHNR, CDR2 FQNEAQ (reference sequence). This CDR3 is 16 amino acids long. J was trimmed by 1 base and V by 5 bases; bases with no gene match: 7. CDR3 protein: CASSPRQGGNTGELFF. Here the CDR3 DNA reads TGTGCCAGCAGCCCCCGACAGGGTGGGAACACCGGGGAGCTGTTTTTT.

J is TRBJ2-7 and V is TRBV5-1, with TRBD1 matching 7 bases. With V trimmed by 7 bases and J by 2 bases, 6 bases remained unmatched. Looked up from germline, CDR1 is SGHRS and CDR2 is YFSETQ. The CDR3 runs to 13 residues. The CDR3 coding sequence is TGCGCCAGCTCGGTGGGGACAGCCTACGAGCAGTACTTC. This codes for CASSVGTAYEQYF.

CDR3 in DNA: TGTGCCACCAGCAGGGGGGGAGGACGGACTGAAGCTTTCTTT. The encoded protein is CATSRGGGRTEAFF. V and J are TRBV15 and TRBJ1-1; possibly TRBD1 for D (5 bases). Trimming cost V 3 bases and J 5 bases, with 13 bases left between them. The germline V gene encodes CDR1 LNHNV and CDR2 YYDKDF (reference sequence). The CDR3 runs 14 residues.

The J gene is TRBJ1-1, the V gene TRBV28; D not certain. CDR3 length: 15 amino acids. CDR1 and CDR2 (germline): MDHEN, SYDVKM. V lost 3 bases to trimming and J lost 7 bases, with 18 bases between them. This CDR3 is CASSFQLGPVVEAFF. The CDR3 region has the DNA TGTGCCAGCAGTTTTCAGCTCGGGCCCGTCGTTGAAGCTTTCTTT. Drawing the rest from reference TRBV28 and TRBJ1-1, the complete variable domain is DVKVTQSSRYLVKRTGEKVFLECVQDMDHENMFWYRQDPGLGLRLIYFSYDVKMKEKGDIPEGYSVSREKKERFSLILESASTNQTSMYLCASSFQLGPVVEAFFGQGTRLTVV.

This clone was seen only once. The rearrangement uses TRBV6-9 and TRBJ2-7, with 11 bases aligning to TRBD2. CDR1 MNHGY and CDR2 SVAAGI come from the germline V gene. This CDR3 is 18 amino acids long. The trim removed 4 bases at V and 2 bases at J, leaving 13 bases unmatched. The CDR3 sequence is CASSSVTSGSFLPYEQYF. The CDR3 DNA reads as TGTGCCAGCAGTTCGGTAACTAGCGGGAGCTTTTTACCCTACGAGCAGTACTTC.

This rearrangement joins TRBV18 to TRBJ2-5; no firm D call. The V and J ends lost 3 bases and 4 bases respectively, with 6 bases between them. CDR1 and CDR2 (germline): KGHSH, LQKENI. The CDR3 sequence is 12 residues long. The CDR3 spells CASSPSRETQYF. CDR3 in DNA: TGTGCCAGCTCACCCTCACGAGAGACCCAGTACTTC.

This clone has a single count. The V call is TRBV7-3, the J call TRBJ2-2; D gene uncertain. V was shortened by 1 base and J by 0 bases, with 3 bases between the two germline ends. From germline, CDR1 is SGHTA and CDR2 FQGTGA. The CDR3 extends over 14 amino acids. The CDR3 sequence is CASSLMPNTGELFF. The CDR3 DNA follows: TGTGCCAGCAGCTTAATGCCGAACACCGGGGAGCTGTTTTTT. The whole variable domain, filled in from reference TRBV7-3 and TRBJ2-2, reads GAGVSQTPSNKVTEKGKYVELRCDPISGHTALYWYRQSLGQGPEFLIYFQGTGAADDSGLPNDRFFAVRPEGSVSTLKIQRTERGDSAVYLCASSLMPNTGELFFGEGSRLTVL.

This clone was found once. The rearrangement joins TRBV5-1 to TRBJ1-4; no firm D call. The V gene lost 4 bases and the J gene lost 3 bases, with 13 bases spanning the gap. CDR1 SGHRS and CDR2 YFSETQ come from the germline V gene. The CDR3 spans 15 residues. CDR3 in amino acids: CASSVGNRANEKLFF. The DNA of the CDR3 is TGCGCCAGCAGCGTGGGTAACCGAGCTAATGAAAAACTGTTTTTT.

This chain uses TRBV5-8 with TRBJ2-3, with TRBD2 as a possible D gene (5 bases). This CDR3 has 12 amino acids. Germline CDR1 SGHTS, CDR2 YDEGEE. Deletions cut 4 bases from V and 8 bases from J, with 11 bases between. The CDR3: CASSRGIRTQYF. CDR3 in DNA: TGTGCCAGCAGCCGAGGGATCCGTACGCAGTATTTT. Supplemented by reference TRBV5-8 and TRBJ2-3, the full variable domain reads EAGVTQSPTHLIKTRGQQATLRCSPISGHTSVYWYQQALGLGLQFLLWYDEGEERNRGNFPPRFSGRQFPNYSSELNVNALELEDSALYLCASSRGIRTQYFGPGTRLTVL.

This clone was detected only a few times. V usage is TRBV30 and J usage is TRBJ1-1; TRBD1 is a possible D gene (6 bases). The CDR3 is made up of 13 amino acids. Trimming cost V 5 bases and J 0 bases, with 10 bases left between them. Germline CDR1 GTSNPN, CDR2 SVGIG (reference sequence). CDR3 sequence (DNA): TGTGCCTGGGGGGGCATCATGAACACTGAAGCTTTCTTT. Protein sequence: CAWGGIMNTEAFF.

In its sample, this clone was seen a few times. This chain links TRBV7-9 with TRBJ2-5; D tentatively reads TRBD1 or TRBD2 (6 bases each). From germline, CDR1 is SEHNR and CDR2 FQNEAQ (reference sequence). The CDR3 has 11 amino acids. Trimming pared 3 bases from V and 9 bases from J, leaving 8 bases between. CDR3 loop: CASSLEGAQYF. The CDR3 nucleotides are TGTGCCAGCAGCTTGGAGGGGGCCCAGTACTTC.

The genes are TRBV27 and TRBJ2-3; 13 nucleotides agree with TRBD2. V was clipped by 6 bases and J by 3 bases; unmatched bases: 15. CDR1 MNHEY and CDR2 SMNVEV come from the germline V gene (reference sequence). This CDR3 has 19 amino acids. As DNA, the CDR3 is TGTGCCAGCAGCCCCTTGGGGACTAGCGGGAACTCCCGAACAGATACGCAGTATTTT. Its protein is CASSPLGTSGNSRTDTQYF.

This rearrangement joins TRBV27 to TRBJ1-1; possibly TRBD1 for D (5 bases). Germline V lookup: CDR1 MNHEY, CDR2 SMNVEV (reference sequence). V gave up 6 bases and J gave up 5 bases, with 7 bases separating them. The CDR3 covers 11 residues. The CDR3 DNA sequence: TGTGCCAGCAGGAGGGGAACTGAAGCTTTCTTT. It is translated as CASRRGTEAFF.

V usage is TRBV11-3 and J usage is TRBJ2-3, with TRBD2 identical over 9 bases. The V segment lost 6 bases and the J segment 5 bases; nucleotides outside the gene matches: 3. CDR3 size: 13 residues. Germline CDR1 reads SGHNT; CDR2 reads YENEEA. This CDR3 reads CASRSGRQDTQYF. The CDR3 DNA reads as TGTGCCAGCAGAAGCGGGAGGCAAGATACGCAGTATTTT.

The chain carries TRBV29-1 and TRBJ2-7, with 8 positions matching TRBD1. V trimming: 5 bases; J trimming: 6 bases; junction bases outside the gene matches: 3. The CDR3 sequence is 11 residues long. Per the germline V gene, CDR1 is SQVTM and CDR2 is ANQGSEA. The CDR3 DNA is TGCAGCGTTACCACAGGGGGCGAGCAGTACTTC. Its translation is CSVTTGGEQYF.

This chain joins TRBV20-1 and TRBJ1-1, with unresolved D. This CDR3 has 11 residues. V gave up 3 bases and J gave up 6 bases, with 8 bases separating them. The V gene's germline CDR1 is DFQATT and CDR2 SNEGSKA (reference sequence). The CDR3, as DNA: TGCAGTGCTAGTGTCTTCTCTGAAGCTTTCTTT. It yields the protein CSASVFSEAFF.